This T cell receptor beta chain stems from a study of patients and donors after allogeneic stem cell transplantation. MiXCR, run by TCRdb on the RT-PCR reads, gives a single entry per CDR3 protein. The table lists about 72,000 distinct CDR3 sequences, less than 30% of them singletons. Only a few counts were recorded for this clonotype. The germline gives CDR1 GTSNPN, CDR2 SVGIG (reference sequence). Trimming removed 4 bases at V and 1 base at J, with 19 bases between. CDR3 length: 16 amino acids. The sample comprised blood, either unsorted or a sorted T cell fraction (not recorded which). V and J are TRBV30 and TRBJ1-2; D ambiguous. The TCR was taken from a human donor who was either an allogeneic HSCT recipient or a stem cell or donor lymphocyte infusion donor (not recorded which). It is not recorded whose cells these are; they may come from a transplant donor. CDR3: CAWTTPKAYLNYGYTF. CDR3 coding DNA: TGTGCCTGGACCACCCCCAAAGCCTACCTTAACTATGGCTACACCTTC.